The rows below give T cell receptor beta chains drawn from one sample of a study of blood T cell repertoires in COVID-19. The table came from immunoSEQ multiplex PCR; TCRdb's copy has only in-frame clones and leaves some out. The sample consists of roughly 200,000 clones, about 85% of them appearing once. Sequencing input: PBMCs or T cells enriched from blood (not recorded which). The receptor source for this set is a man aged 35 to 55 who had recovered from COVID-19. Each CDR3 is given with its conserved first and last residue. Fields, in order: clone size, J gene, CDR3 length, V gene, D gene, CDR3 DNA, CDR3 protein. The D gene is left open where the match is weak. Size is stated for part of the rows, as once, few or many counts, or as a class when the clone is expanded.

>once|TRBJ2-7|15|TRBV14|TRBD2
TGTGCCAGCAGCCAAGCCGGACTAGCGGGGCCTCAGCAGTACTTC
CASSQAGLAGPQQYF
>-|TRBJ2-1|12|TRBV6-2/TRBV6-3|-
TGTGCCAGCAGCGGCGGGACTCCAGAGCAGTTCTTC
CASSGGTPEQFF
>-|TRBJ1-5|13|TRBV2|-
TGTGCCAGCGGGGAGGGCGGGGATCAGCCCCAGCATTTT
CASGEGGDQPQHF
>-|TRBJ2-7|19|TRBV28|TRBD1
TGTGCCAGCAGTTCCCCTCCCGACAGGGGGAAAATCAAGGGTTACGAGCAGTACTTC
CASSSPPDRGKIKGYEQYF
>-|TRBJ2-4|13|TRBV13|-
TGTGCCAGCAGCACGGCAGGGAAGGGCATTCAGTACTTC
CASSTAGKGIQYF
>-|TRBJ2-2|16|TRBV27|-
TGTGCCAGCAGTTTAACGGGCGGGGACGGCACCGGGGAGCTGTTTTTT
CASSLTGGDGTGELFF
>few|TRBJ1-2|18|TRBV5-1|-
TGCGCCAGCAGCTTGGGGCGGGAGCAAGATTCGTGGGGCTATGGCTACACCTTC
CASSLGREQDSWGYGYTF
>-|TRBJ2-1|16|TRBV6-4|TRBD2
TGTGCCAGCAGCCCCCAGGGACTAGCGGGGATCAATGAGCAGTTCTTC
CASSPQGLAGINEQFF
>-|TRBJ2-1|16|TRBV29-1|TRBD2
TGCAGCGTTAAGGGGCTAGCGGGAGAGGTTAGTAATGAGCAGTTCTTC
CSVKGLAGEVSNEQFF
>-|TRBJ2-1|13|TRBV24-1|TRBD1
TGTGCCACCAGTGATGGGACAGTGGATGAGCAGTTCTTC
CATSDGTVDEQFF
>-|TRBJ2-7|14|TRBV19|TRBD2
TGTGCCAGTAGTATGACTAGCGGGCTTTACGAGCAGTACTTC
CASSMTSGLYEQYF
>once|TRBJ1-6|14|TRBV9|-
TGTGCCAGCAGCGTGGACAAAAAAACCACACAACTCCACTTT
CASSVDKKTTQLHF
>-|TRBJ1-3|15|TRBV9|TRBD1
TGTGCCAGCAGCTTAGGGACAGGGGCTGGAAACACCATATATTTT
CASSLGTGAGNTIYF
>-|TRBJ2-2|16|TRBV9|-
TGTGCCAGCAGCTACGGGACTTCCGCGAACACCGGGGAGCTGTTTTTT
CASSYGTSANTGELFF
>-|TRBJ2-7|17|TRBV5-6|TRBD2
TGTGCCAGCAGCTTGCGGGTAGGACTAGCGGGGACCTACGAGCAGTACTTC
CASSLRVGLAGTYEQYF
>-|TRBJ2-7|15|TRBV14|-
TGTGCCAGCAGCCCATACACGGAGAGGACCTACGAGCAGTACTTC
CASSPYTERTYEQYF
>-|TRBJ2-1|15|TRBV9|TRBD2
TGTGCCAGCAGCGTAGCTCCTAGCGGGTTCGGAGAGCAGTTCTTC
CASSVAPSGFGEQFF
>few|TRBJ1-1|14|TRBV27|-
TGTGCCAGCAGTTCAGGGATCATGGGCACTGAAGCTTTCTTT
CASSSGIMGTEAFF
>few|TRBJ1-1|16|TRBV18|-
TGTGCCAGCTCACCGTTATGGGGGGCGGGAGGCACTGAAGCTTTCTTT
CASSPLWGAGGTEAFF
>-|TRBJ1-5|13|TRBV2|TRBD1
TGTGCCAGCACGGGACAGGCAAATCAGCCCCAGCATTTT
CASTGQANQPQHF
>-|TRBJ1-4|16|TRBV25-1|TRBD1
TGTGCCAGCAGTGACTGGACAGGGGGCACTAATGAAAAACTGTTTTTT
CASSDWTGGTNEKLFF
>-|TRBJ2-7|13|TRBV7-9|-
TGTGCCAGCAGCTTAAAGGGAGGCTACGAGCAGTACTTC
CASSLKGGYEQYF
>-|TRBJ1-1|15|TRBV12-5|TRBD1
TGTGCTAGTGGCCGGAGACAGGGGGCGACCACTGAAGCTTTCTTT
CASGRRQGATTEAFF
>once|TRBJ2-7|13|TRBV30|TRBD1
TGTGCCTGGACGAGGACAGGGAGCTACGAGCAGTACTTC
CAWTRTGSYEQYF
>-|TRBJ1-5|15|TRBV9|TRBD1
TGTGCCAGCAGCAGTGGGACAGGAGGTAATCAGCCCCAGCATTTT
CASSSGTGGNQPQHF
>-|TRBJ2-2|15|TRBV5-1|-
TGCGCCAGCAGCAGTCAGTCCAGGGGCACCGGGGAGCTGTTTTTT
CASSSQSRGTGELFF